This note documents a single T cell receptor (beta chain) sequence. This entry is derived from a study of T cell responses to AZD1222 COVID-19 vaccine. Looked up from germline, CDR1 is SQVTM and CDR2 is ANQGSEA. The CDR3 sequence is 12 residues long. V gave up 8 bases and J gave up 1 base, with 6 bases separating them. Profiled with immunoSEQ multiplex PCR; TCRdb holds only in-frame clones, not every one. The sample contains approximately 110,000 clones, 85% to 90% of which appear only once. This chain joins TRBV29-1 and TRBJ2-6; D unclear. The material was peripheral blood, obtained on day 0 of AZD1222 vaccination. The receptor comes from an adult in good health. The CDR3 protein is CSILSGANVLTF. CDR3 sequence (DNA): TGCAGCATACTTTCTGGGGCCAACGTCCTGACTTTC.